The rows below give T cell receptor beta chains drawn from one sample of a study of blood T cell repertoires in COVID-19. TCRdb keeps only in-frame clones here, not all; method: immunoSEQ multiplex PCR. Of a few hundred thousand clones in the sample, around 86% were seen once. Input material: PBMCs or T cells enriched from blood (not recorded which). The receptors stem from a woman between 50 and 59 years old who had recovered from COVID-19. The conserved cysteine and the conserved F or W are not part of the CDR3 here. Fields, in order: J gene, D gene, V gene, CDR3 protein. D genes are given only for firm matches.

j_call: TRBJ1-5
d_call: NA
v_call: TRBV6-2/TRBV6-3
cdr3_aa: ASSAGNSNQPQH

j_call: TRBJ1-2
d_call: NA
v_call: TRBV10-2
cdr3_aa: ASSLGDRGYT

j_call: TRBJ2-1
d_call: NA
v_call: TRBV29-1
cdr3_aa: SVGTGHEQF

j_call: TRBJ2-3
d_call: TRBD2
v_call: TRBV5-4
cdr3_aa: ASSLGAGGFTDTQY

j_call: TRBJ1-2
d_call: NA
v_call: TRBV3-1/TRBV3-2
cdr3_aa: ASSQVFIAREADGYT

j_call: TRBJ2-1
d_call: TRBD2
v_call: TRBV10-3
cdr3_aa: AISPGRTYNEQF

j_call: TRBJ1-2
d_call: TRBD1
v_call: TRBV11-2
cdr3_aa: ASSLTGTGAPSNYGYT

j_call: TRBJ1-5
d_call: NA
v_call: TRBV6-5
cdr3_aa: ASSLGRISNQPQH

j_call: TRBJ1-1
d_call: TRBD1
v_call: TRBV6-5
cdr3_aa: ASSPRDRGAEAF

j_call: TRBJ2-2
d_call: TRBD2
v_call: TRBV9
cdr3_aa: ASSVSSGGATNTGELF

j_call: TRBJ1-2
d_call: NA
v_call: TRBV3-1/TRBV3-2
cdr3_aa: ASSQGTALYGYT

j_call: TRBJ2-3
d_call: TRBD2
v_call: TRBV5-5
cdr3_aa: ASSKTAGVGDTQY

j_call: TRBJ2-3
d_call: NA
v_call: TRBV5-1
cdr3_aa: ASSRPGLSRDTQY

j_call: TRBJ2-4
d_call: NA
v_call: TRBV6-5
cdr3_aa: ATRDLRAKNIQY

j_call: TRBJ1-2
d_call: TRBD1
v_call: TRBV7-9
cdr3_aa: ASSPAGQGWT

j_call: TRBJ2-3
d_call: TRBD2
v_call: TRBV7-8
cdr3_aa: ASSSWTSQDTQY

j_call: TRBJ1-1
d_call: NA
v_call: TRBV6-6
cdr3_aa: ASRPQGSITEAF

j_call: TRBJ1-2
d_call: NA
v_call: TRBV5-1
cdr3_aa: ASSPNIRGGYT

j_call: TRBJ2-1
d_call: NA
v_call: TRBV23-1
cdr3_aa: ASSQSRGLARTNEQF

j_call: TRBJ1-1
d_call: NA
v_call: TRBV12-3/TRBV12-4
cdr3_aa: ASSPRVNTEAF

j_call: TRBJ1-3
d_call: NA
v_call: TRBV5-4
cdr3_aa: ASSPQGHRNTIY

j_call: TRBJ1-1
d_call: TRBD1
v_call: TRBV9
cdr3_aa: PSSAGQGGATEAF

j_call: TRBJ1-5
d_call: NA
v_call: TRBV24-1
cdr3_aa: ATSDFEFDRLPARTYQPQH

j_call: TRBJ2-1
d_call: TRBD2
v_call: TRBV19
cdr3_aa: ASRKGLAGGYESSYNEQF

j_call: TRBJ2-3
d_call: TRBD1
v_call: TRBV7-9
cdr3_aa: ATGDRGIVDTQY

j_call: TRBJ1-1
d_call: NA
v_call: TRBV15
cdr3_aa: ATSRGRGDTEAF

j_call: TRBJ1-2
d_call: TRBD1
v_call: TRBV5-6
cdr3_aa: ASRVRDRDNGYT

j_call: TRBJ1-2
d_call: NA
v_call: TRBV19
cdr3_aa: ASSQTGINYGYT

j_call: TRBJ2-5
d_call: NA
v_call: TRBV24-1
cdr3_aa: ATSDSPVAGKETQY

j_call: TRBJ1-2
d_call: NA
v_call: TRBV10-1
cdr3_aa: AITDSRDYGYT

j_call: TRBJ1-1
d_call: NA
v_call: TRBV9
cdr3_aa: ASSVGGRGAEAF

j_call: TRBJ2-1
d_call: NA
v_call: TRBV5-1
cdr3_aa: ASSGGTAGNEQF

j_call: TRBJ1-2
d_call: NA
v_call: TRBV10-3
cdr3_aa: AISGGSTPNYGYT

j_call: TRBJ1-2
d_call: TRBD1
v_call: TRBV5-4
cdr3_aa: ASSPSPGTVNYGYT

j_call: TRBJ2-3
d_call: TRBD2
v_call: TRBV7-2
cdr3_aa: ASSLLAGGPSDTQY

j_call: TRBJ1-2
d_call: NA
v_call: TRBV3-1/TRBV3-2
cdr3_aa: ASPLFGTTLEYA

j_call: TRBJ1-1
d_call: TRBD1
v_call: TRBV5-4
cdr3_aa: ASSWDRGVGTEAF